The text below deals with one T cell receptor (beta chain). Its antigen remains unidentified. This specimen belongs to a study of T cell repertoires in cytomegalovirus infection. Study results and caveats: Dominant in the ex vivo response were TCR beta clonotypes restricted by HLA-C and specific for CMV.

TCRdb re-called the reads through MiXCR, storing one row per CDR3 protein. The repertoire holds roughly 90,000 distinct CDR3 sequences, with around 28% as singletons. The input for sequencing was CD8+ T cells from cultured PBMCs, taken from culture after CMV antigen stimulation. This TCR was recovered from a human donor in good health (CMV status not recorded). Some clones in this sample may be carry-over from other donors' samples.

The DNA for the CDR3 is TGTGCCAGCAGCTTAAGTCGTAGCGGGGGCACTGGGGCCAACGTCCTGACTTTC. Amino acid sequence: CASSLSRSGGTGANVLTF. V gene TRBV11-1 combines with J gene TRBJ2-6, with 9 nucleotides matching TRBD2. Trimming at V came to 2 bases and at J to 2 bases, leaving 7 bases not matched to a gene. This CDR3 has 18 amino acids. The V gene's germline CDR1 is SGHAT and CDR2 FQDESV (reference sequence). Variable domain in full (rest from reference TRBV11-1 and TRBJ2-6): EAEVAQSPRYKITEKSQAVAFWCDPISGHATLYWYRQILGQGPELLVQFQDESVVDDSQLPKDRFSAERLKGVDSTLKIQPAELGDSAMYLCASSLSRSGGTGANVLTFGAGSRLTVL.